This TCR beta chain stems from a study of human T cells and chemical hapten exposure. The CDR3 is made up of 15 amino acids. V lost 7 bases and J lost 0; bases outside the gene matches: 5. CDR1 and CDR2 from the germline V gene are SNHLY and FYNNEI. One entry per CDR3 protein, called by TCRdb with MiXCR from the RACE reads. This table holds 340,000 or so distinct CDR3 sequences, approximately 6.9% found once. As to time point: patch test 1, 2 weeks after DPC sensitization. Treatment given: therapeutic diphenylcyclopropenone sensitization with weekly scalp DPC. About this clonotype: Its antigen is not known.

General study findings and limits: Because all patients had alopecia, their immune responses might differ from healthy ones.

This chain links TRBV2 with TRBJ2-5; 10 bases match TRBD2. Sample: whole blood, taken in connection with sensitization to the hapten diphenylcyclopropenone (DPC). The origin of this receptor is a woman younger than 35 with alopecia areata. Some clones in this sample may be carry-over from other donors' samples. In DNA, the CDR3 is TGTGCCAGCATCAGTAGCGGGGGGAACCAAGAGACCCAGTACTTC. Protein product: CASISSGGNQETQYF.